This is a list of T cell receptor beta chains from one sample in a study of T cell repertoires in cytomegalovirus infection. TCRdb itself ran the reads through MiXCR, one entry per CDR3 protein. The table has 200,000 to 250,000 distinct CDR3 sequences, 9% to 15% seen once. Sequencing was carried out using PBMCs. The origin of the receptors is a human donor in good health (CMV status not recorded). Some clones in this sample may be carry-over from other donors' samples. Each CDR3 is given with its conserved first and last residue. The D gene is left open where the match is weak. The size of a clone is reported for some rows only, either as once, few or many, or as a class for expanded clones.

>TRBD1|TRBV7-2|TRBJ1-4|many
TGTGCCAGCAGCCGTTCCGGGACAGGGGGAGAAAAACTGTTTTTT
CASSRSGTGGEKLFF
>.|TRBV24-1|TRBJ2-7|few
TGTGCCACCAGGATACGAGAGGCCTACGAGCAGTACTTC
CATRIREAYEQYF
>TRBD1|TRBV14|TRBJ2-5|.
TGTGCCAGCAGCCGAGGGACAGGGGAAGAGACCCAGTACTTC
CASSRGTGEETQYF
>TRBD1|TRBV19|TRBJ1-1|.
TGTGCCAGTAGTGTCCGGACAGGGGGCACTGAAGCTTTCTTT
CASSVRTGGTEAFF
>TRBD1|TRBV7-2|TRBJ1-5|many
TGTGCCAGCAGCTCCTCGACAGGGACCCTCCATCAGCCCCAGCATTTT
CASSSSTGTLHQPQHF
>.|TRBV6-2/TRBV6-3|TRBJ2-7|many
TGTGCCAGCAGTCGGCCCAGGACACGGACCTACGAGCAGTACTTC
CASSRPRTRTYEQYF
>.|TRBV30|TRBJ1-6|.
TGTGCCCTGGGCCTGAGCCGTAATTCACCCCTCCACTTT
CALGLSRNSPLHF
>TRBD1|TRBV9|TRBJ1-2|.
TGTGCCAGCAGCGTAGTGGGGACAGGGGGCGCGGCCTTC
CASSVVGTGGAAF
>TRBD2|TRBV20-1|TRBJ2-3|once
TGCAGTGCTCCGACTAGCGGGGCCAGCACAGATACGCAGTATTTT
CSAPTSGASTDTQYF
>.|TRBV7-2|TRBJ1-3|many
TGTGCCAGCAGCTTAGCAGGAGGGCCCTTCCTCTCTGGAAACACCATATATTTT
CASSLAGGPFLSGNTIYF
>.|TRBV19|TRBJ2-1|few
TGTGCCAGTAGTGCCCGAGCAGGAGTCACCCCTACCAATGAGCAGTTCTTC
CASSARAGVTPTNEQFF
>TRBD1|TRBV3-1|TRBJ1-4|.
TGTGCCAGCAGCCGAGACAGGGCAACTAATGAAAAACTGTTTTTT
CASSRDRATNEKLFF
>.|TRBV4-1|TRBJ2-6|once
TGCGCCAGCAGCCTCCGGGACACGGGGTTGGGGTCTGGGGCCAACGTCCTGACTTTC
CASSLRDTGLGSGANVLTF
>.|TRBV6-2/TRBV6-3|TRBJ1-5|many
TGTGCCAGCAGTTGGGGGAGAGGGCAGCCCCAGCATTTT
CASSWGRGQPQHF
>.|TRBV19|TRBJ2-1|.
TGTGCCAGTAGCTCGGACGGCCGGAGGGAAAAGGATGAGCAGTTCTTC
CASSSDGRREKDEQFF
>.|TRBV12-3/TRBV12-4|TRBJ2-1|many
TGTGCCAGCAGTTTTTCGGGAGTGTCCTACAATGAGCAGTTCTTC
CASSFSGVSYNEQFF
>.|TRBV28|TRBJ1-2|once
TGTGCCAGCACCCAGCCGGCGGGGATGGGAGGCTACACCTTC
CASTQPAGMGGYTF
>.|TRBV5-5|TRBJ2-3|many
TGTGCCAGCAGCTTAGATGGGACTAGCACAGATACGCAGTATTTT
CASSLDGTSTDTQYF
>.|TRBV11-2|TRBJ2-1|many
TGTGCCAGCAGCTTAGCGGCTCTATGGATGGCGGAGCAGTTCTTC
CASSLAALWMAEQFF
>.|TRBV7-2|TRBJ2-4|many
TGTGCCAGCAGCTTAGGGGGGCCGGGGTTGGCCAAAAACATTCAGTACTTC
CASSLGGPGLAKNIQYF
>TRBD2|TRBV3-1|TRBJ2-5|.
TGTGCCAGCTCTTGGACTAGCACCGGGGAGACCCAGTACTTC
CASSWTSTGETQYF
>TRBD1|TRBV28|TRBJ1-1|few
TGTGCCAGCAGTTCGGACAGGGACGCGAACACTGAAGCTTTCTTT
CASSSDRDANTEAFF
>.|TRBV14|TRBJ1-5|many
TGTGCCAGCAGCCAAGGACCCAGGGGAGAACAGCCCCAGCATTTT
CASSQGPRGEQPQHF
>.|TRBV19|TRBJ1-2|.
TGTGCCAGTACCCCACAGGGACGGGGCTATGGCTACACCTTC
CASTPQGRGYGYTF
>TRBD1|TRBV20-1|TRBJ1-2|few
TGCAGTGTCCAGGGGGTTTATGGCTACACCTTC
CSVQGVYGYTF
>TRBD2|TRBV5-4|TRBJ2-4|.
TGTGCCAGCAGCGTTCCTAGCGGGACGGCCAAAAACATTCAGTACTTC
CASSVPSGTAKNIQYF
>.|TRBV10-3|TRBJ2-7|many
TGTGCCATCAGCGTGGACGGTACTGGAGAGCAGTACTTC
CAISVDGTGEQYF
>.|TRBV12-3/TRBV12-4|TRBJ1-5|few
TGTGCCAGCAGTTTTAGGGGTCAGCCCCAGCATTTT
CASSFRGQPQHF
>.|TRBV19|TRBJ2-1|many
TGTGCCAGTAGTAGTCCCCAGGGGCACAATGAGCAGTTCTTC
CASSSPQGHNEQFF
>.|TRBV29-1|TRBJ1-1|many
TGCAGCGTTGAATCCCAGGGGAATACTGAAGCTTTCTTT
CSVESQGNTEAFF
>TRBD2|TRBV7-8|TRBJ2-1|many
TGTGCCAGCAGCCCCCCAGTAGCGGGGGTAGGTCTTAATGAGCAGTTCTTC
CASSPPVAGVGLNEQFF
>TRBD2|TRBV7-6|TRBJ2-2|many
TGTGCCAGCAGCTTAGCGATAGGACTAGCGGGAGGAGGCACCGGGGAGCTGTTTTTT
CASSLAIGLAGGGTGELFF
>TRBD2|TRBV28|TRBJ2-5|few
TGTGCCAGCACCCGTAGCGGGAGGGCCGAAAAGACCCAGTACTTC
CASTRSGRAEKTQYF
>.|TRBV29-1|TRBJ1-1|.
TGCAGCGTTGAAGGGGAGGGGTACACTGAAGCTTTCTTT
CSVEGEGYTEAFF
>TRBD2|TRBV27|TRBJ2-5|.
TGTGCCAGCACCTCGCGGGAGCCCCGGGAGACCCAGTACTTC
CASTSREPRETQYF
>.|TRBV7-2|TRBJ2-3|.
TGTGCCAGCAGCTTAGACGGTAACACAGATACGCAGTATTTT
CASSLDGNTDTQYF
>.|TRBV7-2|TRBJ1-4|few
TGTGCCAGCAGCTTAGCAGGGAGTAGTGAAAAACTGTTTTTT
CASSLAGSSEKLFF
>TRBD2|TRBV7-9|TRBJ2-1|many
TGTGCCAGCAGCTTAGAGGAAGCGGGGGCCTACAATGAGCAGTTCTTC
CASSLEEAGAYNEQFF
>TRBD1|TRBV12-3/TRBV12-4|TRBJ2-3|.
TGTGCCAGCAGTTTCAAACAGGGGGCTAGCACAGATACGCAGTATTTT
CASSFKQGASTDTQYF
>TRBD2|TRBV25-1|TRBJ2-7|few
TGTGCCAGCAGTGAAGGGGTAGCGGGCCCTCCCTACGAGCAGTACTTC
CASSEGVAGPPYEQYF
>TRBD1|TRBV7-2|TRBJ1-2|many
TGTGCCAGCAGCCCCTCCGGGACAGGGGGCAGAGGCTACACCTTC
CASSPSGTGGRGYTF
>.|TRBV12-3/TRBV12-4|TRBJ1-4|.
TGTGCCAGCAGTTCCCATAAAGGGGAAAAACTGTTTTTT
CASSSHKGEKLFF
>.|TRBV7-2|TRBJ1-4|many
TGTGCCAGCAGCTTATCGGGAGGGGCTAATGAAAAACTGTTTTTT
CASSLSGGANEKLFF
>.|TRBV12-3/TRBV12-4|TRBJ1-3|many
TGTGCCAGCAGTTTAGCCACCAGCAGCTCTGGAAACACCATATATTTT
CASSLATSSSGNTIYF
>.|TRBV7-2|TRBJ2-7|many
TGTGCCAGCGGCGAGGACGAGCAGTACTTC
CASGEDEQYF
>.|TRBV7-2|TRBJ1-5|many
TGTGCCAGCAGCTTAGTTAATCAGCCCCAGCATTTT
CASSLVNQPQHF
>TRBD1|TRBV7-2|TRBJ2-6|many
TGTGCCAGCAGCCGAAGCGGACAGGGAATAGCCTCTCACTCTGGGGCCAACGTCCTGACTTTC
CASSRSGQGIASHSGANVLTF
>.|TRBV23-1|TRBJ2-1|.
TGCGCCAGCAGTCCGTTTCACTTACAGTTCTTC
CASSPFHLQFF
>.|TRBV15|TRBJ1-1|.
TGTGCCACCAGCACCACAGGGAACACTGAAGCTTTCTTT
CATSTTGNTEAFF
>TRBD2|TRBV5-6|TRBJ2-7|few
TGTGCCAGCAGCGCCATAGAAGGACTAGCGGGAGACGAGCAGTACTTC
CASSAIEGLAGDEQYF
>.|TRBV7-2|TRBJ1-2|many
TGTGCCAGCAGCTTAGAGGCCGGGGACTATGGCTACACCTTC
CASSLEAGDYGYTF
>.|TRBV25-1|TRBJ2-3|.
TGTGCCAGCAGTGACCCATCCAGGGGCGCAACAGATACGCAGTATTTT
CASSDPSRGATDTQYF
>TRBD1|TRBV29-1|TRBJ2-2|few
TGCAGCGTTGGACAGGGGACCGGGGAGCTGTTTTTT
CSVGQGTGELFF
>.|TRBV7-3|TRBJ2-3|many
TGTGCCAGCAGCTCAGGGATATTTAGCACAGATACGCAGTATTTT
CASSSGIFSTDTQYF
>TRBD1|TRBV19|TRBJ1-1|.
TGTGCCAGTAGTACTCCCTTTGTCGCAGGGGGGACTGAAGCTTTCTTT
CASSTPFVAGGTEAFF